This T cell receptor (beta chain) came from a study of cytomegalovirus exposure and HLA in healthy donors. On the study more broadly: Around 80 million unique TCRs from HLA-typed donors were held in an early data release.

Vbeta (60) and Jbeta (13) primers were used in the PCR. Libraries were prepared by immunoSEQ multiplex PCR; TCRdb keeps only in-frame clonotypes and omits some of them. The sample lists 200,000 to 250,000 clones, over 70% occurring once. Turning to this clone: As yet, its antigen is unknown.

Regarding donors, all were healthy bone marrow donors. General study findings and limits: Researchers counted around 150 TCR beta chains as cytomegalovirus-associated.

After removal of 4 bases from V and 9 bases from J, the junction contained 8 bases not matched to a gene. The CDR3 loop spans 14 amino acids. Germline lookup yields CDR1 SGHDN and CDR2 FVKESK. The V call is TRBV14, the J call TRBJ1-2, with TRBD1 matching over 10 bases. The sequenced sample consisted of PBMCs. This receptor was obtained from a woman aged 55-70 years in good health and CMV-seropositive. The CDR3 is CASSPRTGGVSYTF. In DNA form, the CDR3 reads TGTGCCAGCAGCCCACGGACAGGGGGGGTTAGCTACACCTTC.